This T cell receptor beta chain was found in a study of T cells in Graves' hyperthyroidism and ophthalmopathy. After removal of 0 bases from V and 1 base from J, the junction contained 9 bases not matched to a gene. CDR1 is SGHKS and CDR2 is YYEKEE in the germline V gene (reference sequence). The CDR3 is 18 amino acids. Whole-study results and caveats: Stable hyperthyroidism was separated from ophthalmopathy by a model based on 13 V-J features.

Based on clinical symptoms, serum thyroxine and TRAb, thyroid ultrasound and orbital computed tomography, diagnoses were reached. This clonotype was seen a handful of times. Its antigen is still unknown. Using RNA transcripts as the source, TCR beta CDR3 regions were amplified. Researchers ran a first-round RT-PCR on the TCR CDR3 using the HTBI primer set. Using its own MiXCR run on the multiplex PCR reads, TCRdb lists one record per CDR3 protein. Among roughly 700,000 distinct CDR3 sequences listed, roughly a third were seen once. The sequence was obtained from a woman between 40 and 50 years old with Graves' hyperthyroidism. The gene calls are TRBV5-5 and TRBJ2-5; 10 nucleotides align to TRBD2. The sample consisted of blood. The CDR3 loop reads CASSLVLAGAPPQETQYF. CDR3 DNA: TGTGCCAGCAGCTTGGTGCTAGCGGGGGCTCCCCCCCAAGAGACCCAGTACTTC.